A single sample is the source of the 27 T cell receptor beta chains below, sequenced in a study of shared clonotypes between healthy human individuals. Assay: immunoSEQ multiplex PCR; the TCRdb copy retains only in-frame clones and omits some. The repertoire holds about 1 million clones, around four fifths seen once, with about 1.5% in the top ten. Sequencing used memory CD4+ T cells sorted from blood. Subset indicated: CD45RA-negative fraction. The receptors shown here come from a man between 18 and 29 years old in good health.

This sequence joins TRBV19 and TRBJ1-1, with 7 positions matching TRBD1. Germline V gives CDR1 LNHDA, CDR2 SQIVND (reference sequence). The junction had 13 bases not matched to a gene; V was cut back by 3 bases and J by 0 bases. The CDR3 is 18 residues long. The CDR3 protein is CASSIAPRTGIMNTEAFF. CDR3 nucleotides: TGTGCCAGTAGTATCGCCCCCCGGACAGGTATCATGAACACTGAAGCTTTCTTT.

The CDR3 loop reads CASSLRSPPDYTF. The CDR3 region has the DNA TGTGCCAGCAGTTTACGCAGTCCGCCTGACTACACCTTC. This rearrangement joins TRBV28 to TRBJ1-2; D not certain. This CDR3 contains 13 residues. Germline lookup yields CDR1 MDHEN and CDR2 SYDVKM. Trimming left V 2 bases short and J 10 bases short, with 14 bases between.

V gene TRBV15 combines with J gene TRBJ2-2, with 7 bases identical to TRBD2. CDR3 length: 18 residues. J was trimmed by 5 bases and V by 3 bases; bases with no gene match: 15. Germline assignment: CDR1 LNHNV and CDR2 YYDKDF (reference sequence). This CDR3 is CATSSSGLSKSGTGELFF. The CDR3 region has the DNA TGTGCCACCAGCAGCTCGGGACTATCTAAAAGCGGAACCGGGGAGCTGTTTTTT. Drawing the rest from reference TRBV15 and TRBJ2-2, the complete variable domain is DAMVIQNPRYQVTQFGKPVTLSCSQTLNHNVMYWYQQKSSQAPKLLFHYYDKDFNNEADTPDNFQSRRPNTSFCFLDIRSPGLGDTAMYLCATSSSGLSKSGTGELFFGEGSRLTVL.

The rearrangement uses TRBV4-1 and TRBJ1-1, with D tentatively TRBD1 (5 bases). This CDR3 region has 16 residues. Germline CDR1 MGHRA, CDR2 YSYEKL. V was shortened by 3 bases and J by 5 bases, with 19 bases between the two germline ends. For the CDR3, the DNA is TGCGCCAGCAGCCACCTCTACCTTGGGGGGGTGACTGAAGCTTTCTTT. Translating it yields CASSHLYLGGVTEAFF.

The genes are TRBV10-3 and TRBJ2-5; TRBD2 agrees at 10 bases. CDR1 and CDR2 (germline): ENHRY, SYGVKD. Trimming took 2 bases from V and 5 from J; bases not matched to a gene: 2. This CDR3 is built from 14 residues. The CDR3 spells CAISEAAGGETQYF. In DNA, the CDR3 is TGTGCCATCAGTGAGGCAGCGGGGGGGGAGACCCAGTACTTC.

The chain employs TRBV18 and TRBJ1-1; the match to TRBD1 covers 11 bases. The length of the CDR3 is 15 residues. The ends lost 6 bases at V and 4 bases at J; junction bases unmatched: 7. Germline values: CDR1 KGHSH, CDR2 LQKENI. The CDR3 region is CASSLDRGRGTEAFF. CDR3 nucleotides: TGTGCCAGCTCGCTGGACAGGGGGCGAGGCACTGAAGCTTTCTTT.

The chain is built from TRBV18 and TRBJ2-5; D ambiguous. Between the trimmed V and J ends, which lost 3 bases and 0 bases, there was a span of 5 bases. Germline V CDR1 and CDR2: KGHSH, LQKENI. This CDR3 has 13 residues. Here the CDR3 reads CASSPNNQETQYF. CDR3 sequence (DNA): TGTGCCAGCTCACCCAACAACCAAGAGACCCAGTACTTC.

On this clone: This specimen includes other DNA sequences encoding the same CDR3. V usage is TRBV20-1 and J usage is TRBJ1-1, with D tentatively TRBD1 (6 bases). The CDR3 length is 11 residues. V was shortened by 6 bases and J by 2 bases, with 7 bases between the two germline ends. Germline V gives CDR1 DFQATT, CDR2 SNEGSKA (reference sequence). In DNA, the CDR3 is TGCAGTGCCAGGGGAAACACTGAAGCTTTCTTT. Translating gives CSARGNTEAFF.

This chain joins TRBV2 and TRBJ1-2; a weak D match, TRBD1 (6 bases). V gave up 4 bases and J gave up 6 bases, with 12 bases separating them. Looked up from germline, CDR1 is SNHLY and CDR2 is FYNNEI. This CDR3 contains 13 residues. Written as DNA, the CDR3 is TGTGCCAGCAGTGTGGTCAGGGGAGATGGCTACACCTTC. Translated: CASSVVRGDGYTF. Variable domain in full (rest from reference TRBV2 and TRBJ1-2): EPEVTQTPSHQVTQMGQEVILRCVPISNHLYFYWYRQILGQKVEFLVSFYNNEISEKSEIFDDQFSVERPDGSNFTLKIRSTKLEDSAMYFCASSVVRGDGYTFGSGTRLTVV.

CDR3 DNA sequence: TGTGCCAGCAGTTACGGAGAGACTAACACTGAAGCTTTCTTT. It is translated as CASSYGETNTEAFF. The chain recombines TRBV6-6 with TRBJ1-1; D gene ambiguous. CDR3 length equals 14 residues. The V end lost 2 bases, the J end lost 2 bases, and 9 bases lay between the germline ends. Germline V gene sequence: CDR1 MNHNY, CDR2 SVGAGI (reference sequence).

The chain's CDR3 is CASSQDTRGDGTDTQYF. In DNA form, the CDR3 reads TGCGCCAGCAGCCAAGATACCAGGGGGGATGGGACAGATACGCAGTATTTT. V is TRBV4-3 and J is TRBJ2-3, with D perhaps matching TRBD1 (7 bases). The CDR3 has 17 amino acids. Trimming took 0 bases from V and 3 from J, leaving 16 bases between them. In germline, CDR1 is LGHNA, CDR2 YSLEER.

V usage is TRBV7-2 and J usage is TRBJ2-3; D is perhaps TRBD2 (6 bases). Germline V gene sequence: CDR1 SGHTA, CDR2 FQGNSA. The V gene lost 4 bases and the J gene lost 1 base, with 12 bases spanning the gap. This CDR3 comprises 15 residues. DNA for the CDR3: TGTGCCAGCAGCTCCTTACCGGGGGGCACAGATACGCAGTATTTT. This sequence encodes CASSSLPGGTDTQYF.

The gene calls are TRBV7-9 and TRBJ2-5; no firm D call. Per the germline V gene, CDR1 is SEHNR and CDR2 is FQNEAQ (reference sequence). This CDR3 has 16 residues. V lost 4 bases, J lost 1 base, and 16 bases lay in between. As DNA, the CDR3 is TGTGCCAGCAGCTACAATCTCGGTATACGCCAAGAGACCCAGTACTTC. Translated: CASSYNLGIRQETQYF.

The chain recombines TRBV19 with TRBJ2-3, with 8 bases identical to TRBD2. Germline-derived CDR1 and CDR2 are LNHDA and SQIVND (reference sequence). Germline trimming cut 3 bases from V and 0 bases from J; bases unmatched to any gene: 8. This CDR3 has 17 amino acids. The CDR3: CASSIGGGRASTDTQYF. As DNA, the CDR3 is TGTGCCAGTAGTATCGGGGGGGGCCGTGCTAGCACAGATACGCAGTATTTT. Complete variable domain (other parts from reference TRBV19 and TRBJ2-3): DGGITQSPKYLFRKEGQNVTLSCEQNLNHDAMYWYRQDPGQGLRLIYYSQIVNDFQKGDIAEGYSVSREKKESFPLTVTSAQKNPTAFYLCASSIGGGRASTDTQYFGPGTRLTVL.

The CDR3: CASSPGTTNTEAFF. CDR3 DNA: TGCGCCAGCAGTCCCGGGACAACGAACACTGAAGCTTTCTTT. The rearrangement uses TRBV5-1 and TRBJ1-1, with D perhaps matching TRBD1 (6 bases). Germline CDR1 and CDR2: SGHRS and YFSETQ. V lost 5 bases, J lost 1 base, and 12 bases lay in between. The CDR3 contains 14 residues.

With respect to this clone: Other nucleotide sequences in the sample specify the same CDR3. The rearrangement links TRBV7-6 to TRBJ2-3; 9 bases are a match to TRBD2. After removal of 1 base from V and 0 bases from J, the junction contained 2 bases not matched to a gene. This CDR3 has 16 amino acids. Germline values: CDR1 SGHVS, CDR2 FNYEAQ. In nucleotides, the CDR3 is TGTGCCAGCAGCTTAGACGCGGGGGGGAGCACAGATACGCAGTATTTT. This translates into CASSLDAGGSTDTQYF. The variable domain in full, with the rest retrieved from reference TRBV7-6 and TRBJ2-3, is GAGVSQSPRYKVTKRGQDVALRCDPISGHVSLYWYRQALGQGPEFLTYFNYEAQQDKSGLPNDRFSAERPEGSISTLTIQRTEQRDSAMYRCASSLDAGGSTDTQYFGPGTRLTVL.

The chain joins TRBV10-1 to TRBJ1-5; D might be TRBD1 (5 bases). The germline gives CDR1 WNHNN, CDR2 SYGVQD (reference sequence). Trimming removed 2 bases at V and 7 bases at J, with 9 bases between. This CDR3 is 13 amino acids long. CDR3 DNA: TGCGCCAGCAGTGAGGGGGACGGACAGCCCCAGCATTTT. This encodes CASSEGDGQPQHF.

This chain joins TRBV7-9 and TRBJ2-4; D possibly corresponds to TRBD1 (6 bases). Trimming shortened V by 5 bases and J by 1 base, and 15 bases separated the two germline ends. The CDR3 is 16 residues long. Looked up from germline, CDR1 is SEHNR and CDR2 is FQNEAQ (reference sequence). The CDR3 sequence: CASSRHRDYAKNIQYF. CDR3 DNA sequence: TGTGCCAGCAGCCGGCACAGGGATTACGCCAAAAACATTCAGTACTTC.

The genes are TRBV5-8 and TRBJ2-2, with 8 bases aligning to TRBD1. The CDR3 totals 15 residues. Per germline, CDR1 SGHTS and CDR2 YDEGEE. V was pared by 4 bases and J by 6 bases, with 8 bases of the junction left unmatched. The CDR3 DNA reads TGTGCCAGCAGCAAGGACAGGGCGGGCGCCGGGGAGCTGTTTTTT. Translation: CASSKDRAGAGELFF. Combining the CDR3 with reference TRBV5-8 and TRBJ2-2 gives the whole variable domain EAGVTQSPTHLIKTRGQQATLRCSPISGHTSVYWYQQALGLGLQFLLWYDEGEERNRGNFPPRFSGRQFPNYSSELNVNALELEDSALYLCASSKDRAGAGELFFGEGSRLTVL.

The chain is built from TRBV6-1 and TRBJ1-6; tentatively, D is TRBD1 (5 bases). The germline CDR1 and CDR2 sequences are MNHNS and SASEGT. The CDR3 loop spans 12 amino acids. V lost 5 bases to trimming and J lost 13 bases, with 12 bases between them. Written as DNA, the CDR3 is TGTGCCAGCAGTTTACGGGGCCTCCCCCTCCACTTT. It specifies CASSLRGLPLHF.

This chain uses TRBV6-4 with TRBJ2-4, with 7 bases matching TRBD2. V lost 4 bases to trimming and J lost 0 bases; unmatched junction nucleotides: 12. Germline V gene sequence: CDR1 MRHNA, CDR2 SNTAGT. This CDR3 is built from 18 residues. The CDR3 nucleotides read TGTGCCAGCAGTGGGGAGGGCGAGCAGGGACTAGCCAAAAACATTCAGTACTTC. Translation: CASSGEGEQGLAKNIQYF.

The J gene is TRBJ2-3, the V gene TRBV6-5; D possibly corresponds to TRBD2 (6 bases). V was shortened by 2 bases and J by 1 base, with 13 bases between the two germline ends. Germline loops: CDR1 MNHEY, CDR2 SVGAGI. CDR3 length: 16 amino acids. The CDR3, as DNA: TGTGCCAGCAGTTACCAGCGTCGCGGGGGCACAGATACGCAGTATTTT. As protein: CASSYQRRGGTDTQYF.

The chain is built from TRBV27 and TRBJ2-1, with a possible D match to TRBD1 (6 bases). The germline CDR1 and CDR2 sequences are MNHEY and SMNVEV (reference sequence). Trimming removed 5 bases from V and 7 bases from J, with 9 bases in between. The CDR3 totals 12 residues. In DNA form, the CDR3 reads TGTGCCAGCAGTGCCCAGGGGAATGAGCAGTTCTTC. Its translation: CASSAQGNEQFF.

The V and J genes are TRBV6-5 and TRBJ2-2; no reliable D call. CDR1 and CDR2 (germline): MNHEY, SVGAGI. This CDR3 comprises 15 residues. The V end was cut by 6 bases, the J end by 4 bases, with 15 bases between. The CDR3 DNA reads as TGTGCCAGCAGGATGATCGAGGCGCTCACCGGGGAGCTGTTTTTT. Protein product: CASRMIEALTGELFF.

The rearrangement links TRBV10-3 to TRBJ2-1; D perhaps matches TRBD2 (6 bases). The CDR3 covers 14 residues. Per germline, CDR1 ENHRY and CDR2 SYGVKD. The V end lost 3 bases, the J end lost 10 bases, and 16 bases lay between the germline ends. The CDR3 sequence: CAISENGGSGEQFF. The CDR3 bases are TGTGCCATCAGTGAAAACGGGGGATCAGGGGAGCAGTTCTTC.

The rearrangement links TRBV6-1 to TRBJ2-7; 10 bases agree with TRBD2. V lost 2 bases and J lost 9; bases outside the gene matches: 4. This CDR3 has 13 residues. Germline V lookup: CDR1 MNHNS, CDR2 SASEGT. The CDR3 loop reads CASSEQAGGPQYF. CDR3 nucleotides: TGTGCCAGCAGTGAACAAGCGGGGGGGCCGCAGTACTTC.

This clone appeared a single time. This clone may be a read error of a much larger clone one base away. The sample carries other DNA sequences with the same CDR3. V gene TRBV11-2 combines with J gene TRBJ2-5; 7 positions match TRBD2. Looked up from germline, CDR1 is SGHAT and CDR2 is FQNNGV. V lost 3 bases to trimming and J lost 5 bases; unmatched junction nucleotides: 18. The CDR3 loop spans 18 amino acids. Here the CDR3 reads CASSFGASGRGFMETQYF. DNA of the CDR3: TGTGCCAGCAGCTTTGGGGCTAGCGGAAGGGGTTTTATGGAGACCCAGTACTTC.